This section outlines one T cell receptor (beta chain) sequence together with its context. CDR1 and CDR2 (germline): SGHRS, YFSETQ. The V gene lost 0 bases and the J gene lost 9 bases, with 13 bases spanning the gap. This CDR3 is built from 15 residues. Each donor supplied ten milliliters of peripheral blood. Sample-barcoded 5' priming and a J-beta primer mix drove a second PCR of about 7 to 11 cycles. Each CDR3 protein is one row after TCRdb ran MiXCR on the 5' RACE reads. The table lists about a million distinct CDR3 sequences, roughly 51% of them singletons. The data were obtained in a study of blood T cells in healthy people across ages.

The source of this sequence is a woman aged 55 to 70 in good health. The material sequenced was blood. The chain couples TRBV5-1 to TRBJ1-6, with D perhaps TRBD1 (5 bases). This CDR3 is CASSLEGDGGSPLHF. The CDR3 DNA sequence: TGCGCCAGCAGCTTGGAGGGCGATGGGGGTTCACCCCTCCACTTT.